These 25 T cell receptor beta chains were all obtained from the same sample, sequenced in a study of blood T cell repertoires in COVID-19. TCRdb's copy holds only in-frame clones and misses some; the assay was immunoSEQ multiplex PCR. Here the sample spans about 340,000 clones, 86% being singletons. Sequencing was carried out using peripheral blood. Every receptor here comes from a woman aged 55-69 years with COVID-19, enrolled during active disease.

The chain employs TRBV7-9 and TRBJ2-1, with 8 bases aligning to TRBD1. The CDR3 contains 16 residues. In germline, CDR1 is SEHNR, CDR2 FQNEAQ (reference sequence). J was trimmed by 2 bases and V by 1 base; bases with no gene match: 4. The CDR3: CASSLGAGGPYNEQFF. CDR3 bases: TGTGCCAGCAGCTTAGGGGCAGGGGGCCCCTACAATGAGCAGTTCTTC.

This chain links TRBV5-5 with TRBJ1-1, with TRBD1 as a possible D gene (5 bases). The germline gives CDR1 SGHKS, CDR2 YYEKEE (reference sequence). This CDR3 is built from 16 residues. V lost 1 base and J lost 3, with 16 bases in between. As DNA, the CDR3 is TGTGCCAGCAGCTTGCACTTAGGGGTAGGGTACACTGAAGCTTTCTTT. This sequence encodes CASSLHLGVGYTEAFF.

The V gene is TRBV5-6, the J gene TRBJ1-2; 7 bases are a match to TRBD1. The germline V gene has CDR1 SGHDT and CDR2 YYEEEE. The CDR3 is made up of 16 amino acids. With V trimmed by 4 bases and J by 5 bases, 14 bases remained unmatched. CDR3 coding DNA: TGTGCCAGCAGCCCACAAGAAGGGACAGCGATTTATGGCTACACCTTC. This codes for CASSPQEGTAIYGYTF. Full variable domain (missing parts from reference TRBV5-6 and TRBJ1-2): DAGVTQSPTHLIKTRGQQVTLRCSPKSGHDTVSWYQQALGQGPQFIFQYYEEEERQRGNFPDRFSGHQFPNYSSELNVNALLLGDSALYLCASSPQEGTAIYGYTFGSGTRLTVV.

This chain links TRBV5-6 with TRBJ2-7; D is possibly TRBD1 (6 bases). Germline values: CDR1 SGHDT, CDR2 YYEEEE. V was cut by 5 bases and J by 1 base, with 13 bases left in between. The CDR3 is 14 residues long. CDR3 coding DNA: TGTGCCAGCAGACGCCAAGGACAGTCCTACGAGCAGTACTTC. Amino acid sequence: CASRRQGQSYEQYF.

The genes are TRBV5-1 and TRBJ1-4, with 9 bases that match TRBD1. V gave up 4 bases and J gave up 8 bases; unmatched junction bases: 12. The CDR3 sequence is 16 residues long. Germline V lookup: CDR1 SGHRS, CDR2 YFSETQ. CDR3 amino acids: CASSQDPQGAREKLFF. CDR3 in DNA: TGCGCCAGCAGCCAGGATCCACAGGGGGCGAGAGAAAAACTGTTTTTT.

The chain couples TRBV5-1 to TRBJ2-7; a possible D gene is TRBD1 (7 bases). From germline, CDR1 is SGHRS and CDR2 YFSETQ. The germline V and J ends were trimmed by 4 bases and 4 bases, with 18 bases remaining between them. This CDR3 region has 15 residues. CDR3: CASSRRGTADYEQYF. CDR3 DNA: TGCGCCAGCAGCAGACGGGGGACAGCCGATTACGAGCAGTACTTC.

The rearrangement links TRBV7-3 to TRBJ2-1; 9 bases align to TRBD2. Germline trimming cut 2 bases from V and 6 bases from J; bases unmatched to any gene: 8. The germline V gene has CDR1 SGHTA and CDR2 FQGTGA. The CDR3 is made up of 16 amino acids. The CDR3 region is CASSLRWRGGSNEQFF. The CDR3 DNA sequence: TGTGCCAGCAGCTTACGCTGGCGGGGGGGCTCCAATGAGCAGTTCTTC.

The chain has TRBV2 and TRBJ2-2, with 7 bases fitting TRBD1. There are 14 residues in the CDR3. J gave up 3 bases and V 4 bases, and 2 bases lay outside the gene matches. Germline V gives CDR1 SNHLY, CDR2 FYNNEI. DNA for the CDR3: TGTGCCAGCAGTGTACAGGGGCACACCGGGGAGCTGTTTTTT. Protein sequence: CASSVQGHTGELFF.

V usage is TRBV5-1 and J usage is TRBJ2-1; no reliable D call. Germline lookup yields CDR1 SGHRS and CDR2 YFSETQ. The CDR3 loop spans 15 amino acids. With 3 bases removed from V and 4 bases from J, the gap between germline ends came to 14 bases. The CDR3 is CASSSSGALYNEQFF. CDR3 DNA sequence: TGCGCCAGCAGCTCCTCCGGAGCCCTATACAATGAGCAGTTCTTC.

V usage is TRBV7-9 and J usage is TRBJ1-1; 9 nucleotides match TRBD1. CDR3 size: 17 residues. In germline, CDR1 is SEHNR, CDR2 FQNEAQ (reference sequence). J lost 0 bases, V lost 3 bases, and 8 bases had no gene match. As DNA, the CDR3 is TGTGCCAGCAGCTTCGGGACAGGGTTCGATCTGAACACTGAAGCTTTCTTT. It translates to CASSFGTGFDLNTEAFF.

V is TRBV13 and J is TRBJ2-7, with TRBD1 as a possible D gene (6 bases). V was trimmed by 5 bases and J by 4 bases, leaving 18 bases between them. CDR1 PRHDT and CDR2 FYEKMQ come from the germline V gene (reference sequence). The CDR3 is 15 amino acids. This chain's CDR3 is CASSPGTPDVYEQYF. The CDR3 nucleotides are TGTGCCAGCAGCCCCGGGACACCAGACGTTTACGAGCAGTACTTC.

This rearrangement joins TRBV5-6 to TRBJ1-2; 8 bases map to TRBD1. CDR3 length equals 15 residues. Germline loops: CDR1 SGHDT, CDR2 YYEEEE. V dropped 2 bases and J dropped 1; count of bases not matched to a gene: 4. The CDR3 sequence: CASSFGRGHNYGYTF. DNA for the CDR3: TGTGCCAGCAGCTTCGGCAGGGGGCATAACTATGGCTACACCTTC.

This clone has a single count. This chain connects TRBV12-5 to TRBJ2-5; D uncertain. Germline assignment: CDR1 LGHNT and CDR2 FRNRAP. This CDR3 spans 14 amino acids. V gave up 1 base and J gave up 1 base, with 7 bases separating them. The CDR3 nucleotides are TGTGCTAGTGGTTTGGCGGCTAGCCAAGAGACCCAGTACTTC. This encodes CASGLAASQETQYF.

CDR3: CASSIVGRGNTEAFF. As DNA, the CDR3 is TGTGCCAGTAGTATAGTTGGCAGGGGTAACACTGAAGCTTTCTTT. The rearrangement links TRBV19 to TRBJ1-1; D might be TRBD1 (6 bases). This CDR3 spans 15 amino acids. V dropped 1 base and J dropped 2 bases, with 11 bases sitting between them. CDR1 LNHDA and CDR2 SQIVND come from the germline V gene (reference sequence).

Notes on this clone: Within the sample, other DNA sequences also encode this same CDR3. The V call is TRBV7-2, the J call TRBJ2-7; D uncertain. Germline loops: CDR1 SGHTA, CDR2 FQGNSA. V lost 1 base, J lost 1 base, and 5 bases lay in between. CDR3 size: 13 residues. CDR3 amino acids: CASSLGRSYEQYF. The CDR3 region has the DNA TGTGCCAGCAGCTTAGGGCGGTCCTACGAGCAGTACTTC.

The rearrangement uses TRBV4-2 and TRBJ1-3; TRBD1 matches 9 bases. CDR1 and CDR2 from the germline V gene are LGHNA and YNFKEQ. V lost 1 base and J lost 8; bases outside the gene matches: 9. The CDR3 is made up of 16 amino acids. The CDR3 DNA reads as TGTGCCAGCAGCCAAGTGACGGGACAGGGTGTAGACACCATATATTTT. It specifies CASSQVTGQGVDTIYF.

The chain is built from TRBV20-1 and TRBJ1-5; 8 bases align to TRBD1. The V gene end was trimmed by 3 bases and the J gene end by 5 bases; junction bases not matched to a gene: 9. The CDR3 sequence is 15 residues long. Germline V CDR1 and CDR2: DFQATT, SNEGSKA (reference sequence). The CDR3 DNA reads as TGCAGTGCTAGTTCCGGACAGGGTACGCATCAGCCCCAGCATTTT. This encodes CSASSGQGTHQPQHF.

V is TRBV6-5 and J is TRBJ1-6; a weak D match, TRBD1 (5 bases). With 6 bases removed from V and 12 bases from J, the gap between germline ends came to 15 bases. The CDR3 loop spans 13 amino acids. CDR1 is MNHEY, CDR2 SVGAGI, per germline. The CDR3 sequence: CASSRTGGRPLHF. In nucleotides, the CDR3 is TGTGCCAGCAGCAGGACGGGGGGACGACCCCTCCACTTT.

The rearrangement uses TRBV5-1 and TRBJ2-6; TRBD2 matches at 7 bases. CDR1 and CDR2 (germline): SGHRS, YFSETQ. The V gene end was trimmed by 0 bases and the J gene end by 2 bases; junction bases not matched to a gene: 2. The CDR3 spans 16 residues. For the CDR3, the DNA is TGCGCCAGCAGCTTGGCCGGGGGGACTGGGGCCAACGTCCTGACTTTC. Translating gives CASSLAGGTGANVLTF.

CDR3 DNA: TGTGCCAGCAGCGCTAAGGGGGCGCCCCGTGAAGCTTTCTTT. As protein: CASSAKGAPREAFF. The chain is built from TRBV6-5 and TRBJ1-1, with 7 nucleotides matching TRBD1. Germline V gene sequence: CDR1 MNHEY, CDR2 SVGAGI. This CDR3 is built from 14 residues. The V segment lost 6 bases and the J segment 7 bases; nucleotides outside the gene matches: 11.

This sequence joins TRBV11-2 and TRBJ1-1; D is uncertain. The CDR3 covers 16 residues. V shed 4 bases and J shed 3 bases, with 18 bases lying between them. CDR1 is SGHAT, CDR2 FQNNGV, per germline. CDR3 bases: TGTGCCAGCAGCTCCGGCCTTATAAGTGGGCACACTGAAGCTTTCTTT. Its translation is CASSSGLISGHTEAFF. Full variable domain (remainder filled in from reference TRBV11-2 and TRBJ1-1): EAGVAQSPRYKIIEKRQSVAFWCNPISGHATLYWYQQILGQGPKLLIQFQNNGVVDDSQLPKDRFSAERLKGVDSTLKIQPAKLEDSAVYLCASSSGLISGHTEAFFGQGTRLTVV.

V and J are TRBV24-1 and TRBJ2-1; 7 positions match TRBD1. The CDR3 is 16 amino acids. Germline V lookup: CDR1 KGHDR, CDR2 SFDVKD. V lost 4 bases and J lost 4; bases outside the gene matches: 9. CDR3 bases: TGTGCCACCAGTGAGGGCCGGGACAGACCTTACAATGAGCAGTTCTTC. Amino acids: CATSEGRDRPYNEQFF.

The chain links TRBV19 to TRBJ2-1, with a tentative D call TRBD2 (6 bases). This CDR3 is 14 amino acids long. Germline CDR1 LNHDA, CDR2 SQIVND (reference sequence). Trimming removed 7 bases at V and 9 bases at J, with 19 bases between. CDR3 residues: CASTPEGLRVEQFF. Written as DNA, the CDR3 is TGTGCCAGTACCCCGGAGGGGCTTCGGGTTGAGCAGTTCTTC.

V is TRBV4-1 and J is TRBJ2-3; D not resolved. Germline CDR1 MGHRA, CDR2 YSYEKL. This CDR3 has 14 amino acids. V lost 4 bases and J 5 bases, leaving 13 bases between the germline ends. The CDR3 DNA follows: TGCGCCAGCAGCCCTTTGCCGACGGGAGATACGCAGTATTTT. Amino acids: CASSPLPTGDTQYF.

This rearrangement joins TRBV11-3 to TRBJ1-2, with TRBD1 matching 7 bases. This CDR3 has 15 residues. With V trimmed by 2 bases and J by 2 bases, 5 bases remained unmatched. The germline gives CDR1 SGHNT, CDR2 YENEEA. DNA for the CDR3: TGTGCCAGCAGCTTAATAGGGGGCGAGAACTATGGCTACACCTTC. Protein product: CASSLIGGENYGYTF.